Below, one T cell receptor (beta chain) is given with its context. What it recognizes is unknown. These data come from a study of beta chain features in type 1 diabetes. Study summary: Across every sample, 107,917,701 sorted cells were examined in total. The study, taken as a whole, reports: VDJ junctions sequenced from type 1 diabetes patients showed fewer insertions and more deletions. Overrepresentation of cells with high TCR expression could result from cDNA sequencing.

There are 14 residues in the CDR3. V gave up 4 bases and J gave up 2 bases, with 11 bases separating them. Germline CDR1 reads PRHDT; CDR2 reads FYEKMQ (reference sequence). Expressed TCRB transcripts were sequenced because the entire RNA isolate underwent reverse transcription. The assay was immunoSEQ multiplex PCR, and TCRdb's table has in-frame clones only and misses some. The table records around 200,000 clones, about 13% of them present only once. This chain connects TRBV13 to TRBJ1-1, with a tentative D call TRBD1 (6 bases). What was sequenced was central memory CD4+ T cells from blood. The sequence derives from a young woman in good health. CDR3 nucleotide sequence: TGTGCCAGCAGCTATAGGACAGTAAACACTGAAGCTTTCTTT. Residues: CASSYRTVNTEAFF.